These 2 T cell receptor beta chains were all obtained from the same sample, sequenced in a study of T-cell memory formation after mild COVID-19. TCRdb recomputed calls from the 5' RACE reads with MiXCR, one row per CDR3 protein. This sample yields hundreds of thousands of distinct CDR3 sequences, of which 20% to 25% are seen a single time; around 8.4% belongs to the top ten. Sequencing was performed on PBMCs or a T cell subset sorted from them (not recorded which). These receptors all stem from an adult woman who had mild COVID-19 (a few samples of this study predate the infection). Cell type and time point are not known.

Of note for this clonotype: The junction and the germline gene differ at one end; a read error may be behind it. The V call is TRBV5-1, the J call TRBJ2-1; D may be TRBD2 (6 bases). The CDR3 has 18 amino acids. Germline CDR1 reads SGHRS; CDR2 reads YFSETQ. CDR3 residues: CAGSASPTSLRDYNEQFF. CDR3 coding DNA: TGCGCCGGCAGCGCATCCCCAACCTCTCTGCGGGACTACAATGAGCAGTTCTTC.

This clonotype was counted a few times. The rearrangement uses TRBV7-9 and TRBJ2-1; no definite D call. Germline V CDR1 and CDR2: SEHNR, FQNEAQ (reference sequence). There are 14 residues in the CDR3. Trimming shortened V by 7 bases and J by 1 base, and 11 bases separated the two germline ends. CDR3 amino acids: CASKVVGSYNEQFF. CDR3 nucleotides: TGTGCCAGCAAAGTTGTCGGGTCCTACAATGAGCAGTTCTTC.